The 23 T cell receptor beta chains presented below share a single source sample, sequenced in a study of T cells in Graves' hyperthyroidism and ophthalmopathy. RNA transcripts yielded amplified TCR beta CDR3 regions. When the TCR CDR3 underwent first-round RT-PCR, the HTBI primer set was used. TCRdb redid the calling of the multiplex PCR reads with MiXCR, one entry per CDR3 protein. There are around 620,000 distinct CDR3 sequences in the sample; 14% occur only once, and about 6.6% lies in the top ten. The sequencing input was blood. The source of these receptors is a woman aged 18-29 years with Graves' ophthalmopathy.

At least ten counts were recorded for this clonotype. This chain links TRBV20-1 with TRBJ2-7, with 9 positions matching TRBD2. With V trimmed by 0 bases and J by 6 bases, 9 bases remained unmatched. Germline CDR1 DFQATT, CDR2 SNEGSKA (reference sequence). The CDR3 extends over 15 amino acids. The DNA for the CDR3 is TGCAGTGCTAGAGACTGGGCGGGAGGGCCGTCCGAGCAGTACTTC. This codes for CSARDWAGGPSEQYF.

This clonotype was observed at least ten times. This chain connects TRBV7-3 to TRBJ2-7, with TRBD2 matching over 13 bases. CDR1 is SGHTA and CDR2 is FQGTGA in the germline V gene. This CDR3 has 15 amino acids. Trimming cost V 5 bases and J 7 bases; bases outside gene matches: 8. CDR3 DNA: TGTGCCAGCAGCGCAGGACTAGCGGGAGCGAGGGAGCAGTACTTC. It yields the protein CASSAGLAGAREQYF.

This clonotype was seen at least ten times. The chain has TRBV29-1 and TRBJ2-3; TRBD1 matches 11 bases. The CDR3 is 16 amino acids. V shed 1 base, J shed 1 base, and the junction held 4 bases outside the gene matches. The V gene's germline CDR1 is SQVTM and CDR2 ANQGSEA. The CDR3 nucleotides are TGCAGCGTTGAAGGTTCGGGACAGGGGGGCACAGATACGCAGTATTTT. This gives the protein CSVEGSGQGGTDTQYF.

There are many counts of this clonotype. The gene calls are TRBV12-3 or TRBV12-4 and TRBJ1-2; weak D call: TRBD1 (6 bases). Trimming removed 3 bases from V and 0 bases from J, with 8 bases in between. This CDR3 region has 14 residues. CDR3 loop: CASSFRGPNYGYTF. CDR3 in DNA: TGTGCCAGCAGTTTCAGGGGCCCTAACTATGGCTACACCTTC.

This clonotype occurred many times. This chain connects TRBV24-1 to TRBJ2-1; D may be TRBD2 (5 bases). The CDR3 is 14 amino acids. V gave up 4 bases and J gave up 7 bases, with 13 bases separating them. CDR1 and CDR2 (germline): KGHDR, SFDVKD. The DNA for the CDR3 is TGTGCCACCAGTGACCCTGGACTTCTTAATGAGCAGTTCTTC. Protein sequence: CATSDPGLLNEQFF.

This clonotype has a count of ten or more. As DNA, the CDR3 is TGTGCCAGCACTACACAGGGCTCCTACAATGAGCAGTTCTTC. It translates to CASTTQGSYNEQFF. This chain uses TRBV7-2 with TRBJ2-1; maybe TRBD1 (6 bases). Germline CDR1 and CDR2: SGHTA and FQGNSA. Trimming left V 7 bases short and J 0 bases short, with 10 bases between. This CDR3 comprises 14 residues.

To note about this clonotype: Possible read error: a much larger clone is one base away. The rearrangement uses TRBV30 and TRBJ2-7; D is perhaps TRBD1 (6 bases). There are 13 residues in the CDR3. Trimming removed 0 bases from V and 5 bases from J, with 11 bases in between. Germline CDR1 GTSNPN, CDR2 SVGIG (reference sequence). The CDR3 spells CAWSVTGKHEQYF. CDR3 in DNA: TGTGCCTGGAGTGTAACAGGGAAACACGAGCAGTACTTC.

A note on this clonotype: Since a much larger clone is just one base distant, this may be a read error. The chain links TRBV5-1 to TRBJ2-1; no clear D gene. V lost 0 bases and J 10 bases, leaving 20 bases between the germline ends. The germline CDR1 and CDR2 sequences are SGHRS and YFSETQ. This CDR3 contains 16 residues. CDR3 nucleotides: TGCGCCAGCAGCTTGGCCGGTCACCTCCCTAATTCGGAGCAGTTCTTC. It is translated as CASSLAGHLPNSEQFF.

This clonotype was observed at least ten times. The chain combines TRBV7-2 with TRBJ2-3, with TRBD1 matching 9 bases. J was trimmed by 6 bases and V by 4 bases; bases with no gene match: 8. Germline V gene lookup returns CDR1 SGHTA and CDR2 FQGNSA. The CDR3 length is 15 residues. The DNA for the CDR3 is TGTGCCAGCAGCTCAAACAGGGGGCCACTGGATACGCAGTATTTT. This gives the protein CASSSNRGPLDTQYF.

CDR3 DNA: TGCAGTGCCACGGATGTGGGGGGTGGTGTTTTTAACTATGGCTACACCTTC. This sequence encodes CSATDVGGGVFNYGYTF. The chain has TRBV20-1 and TRBJ1-2, with TRBD1 as a possible D gene (5 bases). In germline, CDR1 is DFQATT, CDR2 SNEGSKA (reference sequence). CDR3 length equals 17 residues. Between the trimmed V and J ends, which lost 6 bases and 1 base, there was a span of 24 bases.

The chain is built from TRBV18 and TRBJ1-5, with D possibly TRBD1 on 5 matching bases. Trimming removed 6 bases at V and 3 bases at J, with 18 bases between. The germline V gene encodes CDR1 KGHSH and CDR2 LQKENI. The CDR3 loop spans 16 amino acids. In DNA form, the CDR3 reads TGTGCCAGCTCGGCCGAAGGGGCAGGTAACAATCAGCCCCAGCATTTT. Its protein is CASSAEGAGNNQPQHF.

This clonotype has more than one count but fewer than ten. The chain carries TRBV30 and TRBJ1-1; possible D gene TRBD1, 6 bases. Germline CDR1 reads GTSNPN; CDR2 reads SVGIG (reference sequence). Trimming removed 7 bases from V and 4 bases from J, with 10 bases in between. CDR3 size: 11 residues. CDR3 sequence reads: CASEGGTEAFF. CDR3 coding DNA: TGTGCCTCGGAAGGGGGCACTGAAGCTTTCTTT.

In its sample, this clonotype was seen many times. The chain combines TRBV19 with TRBJ1-1; D gene ambiguous. This CDR3 is built from 13 residues. Germline assignment: CDR1 LNHDA and CDR2 SQIVND (reference sequence). Deletions cut 5 bases from V and 2 bases from J, with 9 bases between. Written as DNA, the CDR3 is TGTGCCAGTAGTGATCTGAGCAACACTGAAGCTTTCTTT. Its protein is CASSDLSNTEAFF.

This clonotype was seen ten or more times. This chain connects TRBV11-3 to TRBJ2-5; possibly TRBD1 for D (5 bases). The V gene lost 2 bases and the J gene lost 2 bases, with 9 bases spanning the gap. Germline V gene data show CDR1 as SGHNT and CDR2 as YENEEA. This CDR3 region has 14 residues. This CDR3 is CASSLQDTQETQYF. CDR3 bases: TGTGCCAGCAGCTTACAGGACACTCAAGAGACCCAGTACTTC.

This rearrangement joins TRBV5-4 to TRBJ1-1; D uncertain. Germline V lookup: CDR1 SGHNT, CDR2 YYREEE (reference sequence). CDR3 length: 13 amino acids. The ends were cut back, 4 bases at V and 0 bases at J, with 7 bases in the middle. Written as DNA, the CDR3 is TGTGCCAGCAGCGGGCTAATGAACACTGAAGCTTTCTTT. Its protein product is CASSGLMNTEAFF.

The rearrangement uses TRBV9 and TRBJ1-1, with D uncertain. The CDR3 sequence is 14 residues long. CDR1 is SGDLS, CDR2 YYNGEE, per germline. The V gene lost 0 bases and the J gene lost 4 bases, with 10 bases spanning the gap. This chain's CDR3 is CASSVVPQITEAFF. DNA of the CDR3: TGTGCCAGCAGCGTAGTTCCCCAGATCACTGAAGCTTTCTTT.

This clonotype showed up many times. The rearrangement uses TRBV7-2 and TRBJ2-3; D is uncertain. Germline values: CDR1 SGHTA, CDR2 FQGNSA. The CDR3 has 15 residues. V lost 1 base to trimming and J lost 5 bases, with 13 bases between them. CDR3 loop: CASSLGGSKRDTQYF. DNA for the CDR3: TGTGCCAGCAGCTTAGGGGGTAGTAAGCGAGATACGCAGTATTTT.

In its sample, this clonotype was seen a few times. A much larger clone differs by one base, so this may be a read error. This chain links TRBV12-3 or TRBV12-4 with TRBJ1-1, with D hard to call. The CDR3 extends over 15 amino acids. The CDR3 DNA reads as TGTGTCAGCAGTTCCGGACTTCGCATGAACACTGAAGCTTTCTTT. Its protein is CVSSSGLRMNTEAFF.

This clonotype was detected many times. The CDR3 sequence: CASSLLDRGSYEQYF. The CDR3, as DNA: TGTGCCAGCAGCCTATTGGACCGGGGCTCCTACGAGCAGTACTTC. V usage is TRBV3-1 and J usage is TRBJ2-7; possibly TRBD2 for D (5 bases). The V end lost 4 bases, the J end lost 0 bases, and 13 bases lay between the germline ends. This CDR3 comprises 15 residues. Per germline, CDR1 LGHDT and CDR2 YNNKEL (reference sequence).

The V gene is TRBV11-3, the J gene TRBJ2-1, with 11 bases matching TRBD2. The V and J ends lost 8 bases and 9 bases, in that order; junction bases with no gene match: 21. Germline V CDR1 and CDR2: SGHNT, YENEEA. The CDR3 extends over 18 amino acids. The chain's CDR3 is CASSPRSGLAGGLGEQFF. The CDR3 bases are TGTGCCAGCTCACCTCGGTCAGGCCTAGCGGGAGGTTTGGGTGAGCAGTTCTTC. The variable domain in full, with the rest retrieved from reference TRBV11-3 and TRBJ2-1, is EAGVVQSPRYKIIEKKQPVAFWCNPISGHNTLYWYLQNLGQGPELLIRYENEEAVDDSQLPKDRFSAERLKGVDSTLKIQPAELGDSAVYLCASSPRSGLAGGLGEQFFGPGTRLTVL.

This clonotype showed up many times. The genes are TRBV28 and TRBJ2-4; TRBD1 matches 9 bases. The CDR3 is 16 amino acids. Germline CDR1 is MDHEN and CDR2 is SYDVKM. V gave up 4 bases and J gave up 9 bases; unmatched junction bases: 13. CDR3 in DNA: TGTGCCAGCAGTTCCCCTGGGACAGGGTGGTTAGGCATTCAGTACTTC. This gives the protein CASSSPGTGWLGIQYF.

This clonotype was seen many times. The chain uses TRBV6-1 and TRBJ1-5; possibly TRBD1 for D (6 bases). The CDR3 length is 16 residues. The germline V gene encodes CDR1 MNHNS and CDR2 SASEGT. Trimming took off 0 bases at V and 5 bases at J, with 14 bases between the two ends. The CDR3 DNA follows: TGTGCCAGCAGTGAAGCTGCAGGGGCTACGCATCAGCCCCAGCATTTT. Translating gives CASSEAAGATHQPQHF.

This clonotype was counted many times. The V gene is TRBV20-1, the J gene TRBJ1-1; D is ambiguous. Germline V CDR1 and CDR2: DFQATT, SNEGSKA (reference sequence). Deletions cut 6 bases from V and 6 bases from J, with 17 bases between. This CDR3 contains 13 residues. DNA for the CDR3: TGCAGTGCCCCGAGGGTCGAAGGCTCTGAAGCTTTCTTT. Its translation: CSAPRVEGSEAFF.